Listed here is a single T cell receptor beta chain. Its antigen specificity is not known. It has no much larger one-base neighbor in the sample; base qualities were not kept. Donors were healthy HIV-negative adults with no recently reported acute infections or vaccinations. Every donor was a Caucasian adult living in Nashville, Tennessee, USA. Magnetic negative selection was used to enrich CD4+ T cells, after which naive cells were positively selected on CD45RA and the negative fraction became the memory subset. After blood collection by leukapheresis, PBMCs were isolated using Ficoll-Histopaque density gradient centrifugation and then cryopreserved in the vapor phase of liquid nitrogen. Analytical flow cytometry was used to check the purity and quantity of each magnetically sorted T cell population. Genomic DNA was isolated from each sorted fraction and quantified by UV absorbance on a Nanodrop 2000c.

This entry belongs to a study of shared clonotypes between healthy human individuals (dated by TCRdb to about 2020). At the level of the whole study: Two women and a few men aged 18 to 49 years were included in the cohort. Per donor, three plates each were used for CD4 naive and CD4 memory, two for CD8 naive, and one for CD8 memory. The study deeply sequenced blood TCR repertoires of about 5 healthy adults to estimate repertoire size and the extent of clonotype sharing between individuals. Different laboratories and diverse techniques were used to prepare libraries and sequence TCR repertoires, to increase sequencing depth and limit assay-specific biases. Between about 0.94 and 8.9 billion PBMCs per donor were obtained by leukapheresis. Paper-wide results and their limitations: Pairwise subsampling indicated that sequencing depth was expected to affect the degree of clonotype sharing among donors. Clonotypes shared by all four sorted-subset donors showed higher generation probabilities than non-shared clonotypes. Naive subsets generally had larger estimated clonotype richness than memory subsets did. Because the study included a small number of donors, the genetic and exposure-history diversity represented was limited. Sampling was restricted to blood, and TCR repertoires in tissue are likely to differ from TCR repertoires in blood. Even with the large sequencing depth, rarefaction of the sorted-subset datasets indicated that sequencing was incomplete. Across several donors, approximately 4.9% of naive CD4, 3.5% of naive CD8, under 2.5% of memory CD4, and roughly 0.41% of memory CD8 clonotypes were shared.

Looking up the germline V gene (reference sequence) yields CDR1 MNHEY and CDR2 SMNVEV. V is pared back by 5 bases and J by 3 bases, with 10 bases lying between the germline termini. Taken from cysteine to phenylalanine, the CDR3 has 13 residues. Only the CDR3 region is kept as DNA, spanning 39 bases read in frame from base 1. Using the deep immunoSEQ assay, TCR CDR3 regions were amplified from genomic DNA by multiplex PCR. For each cell subset, the extracted genomic DNA was distributed evenly across all wells of several immunoSEQ 96-well plates, and each plate served as one replicate. For sorted subsets, 150 to 250 ng of genomic DNA, equivalent to 25,000 to 30,000 T cell genomes, went into each replicate PCR. Purified libraries were quantified with a Qubit 3.0 fluorometer, sized on a Bioanalyzer 2100, and re-quantified with the KAPA Library Quantification kit. Every immunoSEQ 96-well plate was sequenced on a separate single-read 150-cycle Illumina NextSeq 550 flow cell. The authors processed their data as follows. Because only junctional sequences without quality scores were contained in the immunoSEQ output, filtering matching that applied to full-length reads could not be performed. To assign V/J genes and CDR3, sequences were annotated using PyIR, a Python wrapper for IgBLAST v1.9, with IMGT germline references. Reads were removed for weak V/J assignments (E-value above 1e-6), missing CDR3, stop codons, out-of-frame junctions, or ambiguous translated residues. A V3J clonotype was defined by an identical inferred V gene, J gene, and CDR3 amino acid sequence. Percentage overlap between repertoires was computed as shared unique clonotypes divided by the size of the smaller repertoire. Three approaches were used to assess repertoire richness: RTK rarefaction, the Chao1 estimator, and Recon v2.1 estimates of unobserved clonotypes. For all TCRbeta clonotypes obtained by the gDNA method from several donors, generation probabilities were computed with OLGA. TCRdb holds this immuneACCESS table with in-frame rearrangements only. Some clones are missing; in checked studies, unresolved V genes explain under half, and the rest has no known cause. From that table come the V and J calls and clone size; the DNA was used to work out D and trimming. The sample table lists around 1.4 million clones, roughly 98.5% of them with a count of one. The top ten clones comprise approximately 0.38% of the sample.

The clonotype was recovered from a man aged 25-45 years in good health. The receptor chain draws on TRBV27 and TRBJ2-5, and TRBD2 may be the D gene, going by 6 matching bases. The specimen sequenced was naive CD4+ T cells sorted from blood. The intended sense of this specimen's cell subset or site label: CD45RA+ positively selected. The encoded CDR3 is CASSPRREETQYF. The DNA is as follows: TGTGCCAGCAGTCCCAGGAGGGAAGAGACCCAGTACTTC.